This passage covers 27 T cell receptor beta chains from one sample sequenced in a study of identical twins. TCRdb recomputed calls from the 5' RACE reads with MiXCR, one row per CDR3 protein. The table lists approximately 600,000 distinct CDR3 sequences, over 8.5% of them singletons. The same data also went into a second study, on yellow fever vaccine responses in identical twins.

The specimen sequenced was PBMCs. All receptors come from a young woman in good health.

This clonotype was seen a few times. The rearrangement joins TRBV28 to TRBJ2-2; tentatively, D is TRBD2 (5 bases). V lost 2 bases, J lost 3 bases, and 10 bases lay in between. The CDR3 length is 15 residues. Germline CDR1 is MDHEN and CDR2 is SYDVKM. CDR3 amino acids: CASSLGSDYTGELFF. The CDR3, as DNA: TGTGCCAGCAGTTTAGGGTCGGACTACACCGGGGAGCTGTTTTTT.

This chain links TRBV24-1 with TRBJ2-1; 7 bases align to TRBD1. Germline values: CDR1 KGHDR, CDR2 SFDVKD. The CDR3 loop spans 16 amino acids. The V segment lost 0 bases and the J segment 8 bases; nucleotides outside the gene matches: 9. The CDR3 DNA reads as TGTGCCACCAGTGATTTGGGTACAGGGGAAGAAGATGAGCAGTTCTTC. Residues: CATSDLGTGEEDEQFF.

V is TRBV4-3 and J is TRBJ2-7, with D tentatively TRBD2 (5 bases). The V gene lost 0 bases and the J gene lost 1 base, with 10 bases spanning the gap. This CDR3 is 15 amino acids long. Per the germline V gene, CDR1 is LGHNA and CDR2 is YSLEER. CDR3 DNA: TGCGCCAGCAGCCAAGATTTGGGAGAGTCCTACGAGCAGTACTTC. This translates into CASSQDLGESYEQYF.

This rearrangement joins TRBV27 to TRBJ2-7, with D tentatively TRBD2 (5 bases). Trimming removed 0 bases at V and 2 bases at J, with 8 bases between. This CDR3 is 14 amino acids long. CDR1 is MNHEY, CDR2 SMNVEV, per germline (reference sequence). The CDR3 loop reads CASSLSSGTYEQYF. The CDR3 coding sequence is TGTGCCAGCAGTTTATCTTCCGGGACCTACGAGCAGTACTTC.

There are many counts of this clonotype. The CDR3 DNA reads TGTGCCAGCAGTTTACAGCCGGGCTTGGGCGAGCAGTACTTC. Protein: CASSLQPGLGEQYF. The rearrangement uses TRBV12-3 or TRBV12-4 and TRBJ2-7; no clear D. Between the trimmed V and J ends, which lost 2 bases and 6 bases, there was a span of 14 bases. CDR3 size: 14 residues.

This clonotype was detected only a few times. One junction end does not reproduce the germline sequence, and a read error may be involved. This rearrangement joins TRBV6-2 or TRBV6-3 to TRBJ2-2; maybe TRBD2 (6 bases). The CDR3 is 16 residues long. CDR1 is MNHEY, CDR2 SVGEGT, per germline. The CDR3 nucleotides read TGTGCCAGCAGTGACGGGACTCCCGGCACGGTCGGGGTGTATTGTTTT. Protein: CASSDGTPGTVGVYCF.

The CDR3 DNA reads TGTGCCAGCAGCCCCGGACAGGGGGCACGGTTCTTC. This translates into CASSPGQGARFF. V is TRBV3-1 and J is TRBJ2-1; 11 nucleotides line up with TRBD1. The CDR3 totals 12 residues. The ends lost 4 bases at V and 15 bases at J; junction bases unmatched: 5. CDR1 and CDR2 from the germline V gene are LGHDT and YNNKEL (reference sequence).

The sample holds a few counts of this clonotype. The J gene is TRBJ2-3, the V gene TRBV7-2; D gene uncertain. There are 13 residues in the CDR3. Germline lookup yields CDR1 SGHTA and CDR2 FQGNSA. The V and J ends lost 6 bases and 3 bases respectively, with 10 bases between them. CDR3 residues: CASRMGQTDTQYF. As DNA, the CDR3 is TGTGCCAGCAGAATGGGCCAGACAGATACGCAGTATTTT.

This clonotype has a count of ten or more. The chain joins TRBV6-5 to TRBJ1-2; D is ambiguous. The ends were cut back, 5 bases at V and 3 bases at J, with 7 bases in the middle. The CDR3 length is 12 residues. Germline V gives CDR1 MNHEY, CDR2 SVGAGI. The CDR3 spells CASSPTDYGYTF. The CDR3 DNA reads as TGTGCCAGCAGTCCGACGGACTATGGCTACACCTTC.

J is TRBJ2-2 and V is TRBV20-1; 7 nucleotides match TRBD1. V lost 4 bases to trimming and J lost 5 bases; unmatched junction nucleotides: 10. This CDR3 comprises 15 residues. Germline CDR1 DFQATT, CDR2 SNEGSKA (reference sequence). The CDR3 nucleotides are TGCAGTGCTAAGTGGGGACAGAGGGTGACCGGGGAGCTGTTTTTT. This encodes CSAKWGQRVTGELFF.

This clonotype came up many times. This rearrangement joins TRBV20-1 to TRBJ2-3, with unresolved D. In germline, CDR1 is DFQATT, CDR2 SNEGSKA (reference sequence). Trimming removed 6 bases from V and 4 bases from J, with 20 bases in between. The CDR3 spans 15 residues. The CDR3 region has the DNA TGCAGTGCACCCATTGGATCCGACAAGGCAGATACGCAGTATTTT. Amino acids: CSAPIGSDKADTQYF.

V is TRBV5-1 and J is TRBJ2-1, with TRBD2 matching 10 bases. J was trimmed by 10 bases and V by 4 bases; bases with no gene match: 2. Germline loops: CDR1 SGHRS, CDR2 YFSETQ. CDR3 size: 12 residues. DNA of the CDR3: TGCGCCAGCAGCAAGGGACTAGCGGAGCAGTTCTTC. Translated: CASSKGLAEQFF. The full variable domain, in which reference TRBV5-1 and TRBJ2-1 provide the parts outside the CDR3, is KAGVTQTPRYLIKTRGQQVTLSCSPISGHRSVSWYQQTPGQGLQFLFEYFSETQRNKGNFPGRFSGRQFSNSRSEMNVSTLELGDSALYLCASSKGLAEQFFGPGTRLTVL.

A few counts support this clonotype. The DNA of the CDR3 is TGTGCCAGCAGCCAAGATTCGGTCGGCTTCAGCTCCTACAATGAGCAGTTCTTC. Protein: CASSQDSVGFSSYNEQFF. V gene TRBV3-1 combines with J gene TRBJ2-1; D gene ambiguous. CDR1 and CDR2 from the germline V gene are LGHDT and YNNKEL (reference sequence). The V gene lost 0 bases and the J gene lost 0 bases, with 15 bases spanning the gap. This CDR3 contains 18 residues.

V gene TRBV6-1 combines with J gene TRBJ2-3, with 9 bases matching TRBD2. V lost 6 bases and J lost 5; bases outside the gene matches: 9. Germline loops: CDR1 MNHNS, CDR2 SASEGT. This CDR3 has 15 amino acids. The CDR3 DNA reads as TGTGCCAGCAGACCCCAGCGGGGGGCGCAAGATACGCAGTATTTT. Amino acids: CASRPQRGAQDTQYF.

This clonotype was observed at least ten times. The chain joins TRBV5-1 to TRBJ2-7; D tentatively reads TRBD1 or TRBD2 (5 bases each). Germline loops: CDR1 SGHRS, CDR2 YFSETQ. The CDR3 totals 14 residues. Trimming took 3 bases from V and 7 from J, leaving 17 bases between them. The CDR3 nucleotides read TGCGCCAGCAGCTCTATTTCAGGGAGAGGGGAGCAGTACTTC. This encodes CASSSISGRGEQYF.

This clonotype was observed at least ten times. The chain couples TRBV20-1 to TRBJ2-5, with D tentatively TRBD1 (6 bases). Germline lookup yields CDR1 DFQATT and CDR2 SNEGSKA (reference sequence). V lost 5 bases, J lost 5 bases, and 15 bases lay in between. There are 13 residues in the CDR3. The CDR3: CSAYLGAQETQYF. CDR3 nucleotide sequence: TGCAGTGCTTATCTGGGGGCCCAGGAGACCCAGTACTTC.

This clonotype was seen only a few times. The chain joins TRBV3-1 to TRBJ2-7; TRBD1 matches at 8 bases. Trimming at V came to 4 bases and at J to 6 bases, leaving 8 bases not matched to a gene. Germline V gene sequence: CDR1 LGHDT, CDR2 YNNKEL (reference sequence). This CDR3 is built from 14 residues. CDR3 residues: CASSPLDRAGEQYF. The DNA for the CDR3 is TGTGCCAGCAGCCCGTTGGACAGGGCCGGCGAGCAGTACTTC.

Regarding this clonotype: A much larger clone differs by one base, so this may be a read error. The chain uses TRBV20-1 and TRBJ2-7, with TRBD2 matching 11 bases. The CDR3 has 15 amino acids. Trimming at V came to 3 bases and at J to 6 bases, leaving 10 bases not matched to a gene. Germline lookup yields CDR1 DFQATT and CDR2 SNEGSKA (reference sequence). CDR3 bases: TGCAGTGCTAGTGTCACTAGCGGGAGATCAGCCGAGCAGTACTTC. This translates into CSASVTSGRSAEQYF.

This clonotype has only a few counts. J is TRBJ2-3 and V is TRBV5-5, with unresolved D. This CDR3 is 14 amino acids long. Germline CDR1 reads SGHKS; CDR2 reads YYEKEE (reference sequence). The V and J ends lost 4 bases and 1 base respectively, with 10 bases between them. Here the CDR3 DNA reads TGTGCCAGCAGCGGGGATACAGGCACAGATACGCAGTATTTT. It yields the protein CASSGDTGTDTQYF.

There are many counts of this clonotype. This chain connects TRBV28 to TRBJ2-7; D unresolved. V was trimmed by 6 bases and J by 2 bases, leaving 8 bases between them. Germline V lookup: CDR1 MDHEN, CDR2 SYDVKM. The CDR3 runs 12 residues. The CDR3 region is CASRGPAYEQYF. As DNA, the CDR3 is TGTGCCAGCAGAGGGCCTGCCTACGAGCAGTACTTC.

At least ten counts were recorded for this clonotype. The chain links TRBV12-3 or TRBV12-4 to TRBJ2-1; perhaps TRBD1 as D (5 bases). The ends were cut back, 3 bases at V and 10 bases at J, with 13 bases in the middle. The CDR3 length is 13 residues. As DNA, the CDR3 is TGTGCCAGCAGTTTCCCTAGGACAAGGGAGCAGTTCTTC. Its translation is CASSFPRTREQFF.

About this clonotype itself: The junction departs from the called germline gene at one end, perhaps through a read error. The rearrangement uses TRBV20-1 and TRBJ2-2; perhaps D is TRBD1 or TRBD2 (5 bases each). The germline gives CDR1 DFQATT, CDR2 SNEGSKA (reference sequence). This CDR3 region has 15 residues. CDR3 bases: TGCAGTGCTAGAGCGGCAGGGTTGAGCACCGGGGAGCAGTTTTTT. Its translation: CSARAAGLSTGEQFF.

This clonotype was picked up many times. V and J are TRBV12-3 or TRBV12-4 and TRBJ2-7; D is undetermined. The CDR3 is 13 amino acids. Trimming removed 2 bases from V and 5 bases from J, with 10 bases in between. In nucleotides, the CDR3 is TGTGCCAGCAGTTTAAGTCAGGTCCACGAGCAGTACTTC. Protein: CASSLSQVHEQYF.

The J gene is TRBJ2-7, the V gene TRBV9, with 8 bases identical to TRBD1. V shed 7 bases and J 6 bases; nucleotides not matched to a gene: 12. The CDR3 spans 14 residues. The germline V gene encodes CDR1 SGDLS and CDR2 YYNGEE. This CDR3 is CASSGGGQAREQYF. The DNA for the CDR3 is TGTGCCAGCTCGGGTGGGGGACAGGCACGCGAGCAGTACTTC.

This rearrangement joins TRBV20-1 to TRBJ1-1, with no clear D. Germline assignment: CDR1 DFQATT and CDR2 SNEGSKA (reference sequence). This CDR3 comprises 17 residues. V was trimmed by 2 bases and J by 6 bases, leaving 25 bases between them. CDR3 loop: CSARQKGHLNFYAEAFF. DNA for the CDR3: TGCAGTGCTAGACAGAAGGGTCATCTAAATTTTTACGCTGAAGCTTTCTTT.

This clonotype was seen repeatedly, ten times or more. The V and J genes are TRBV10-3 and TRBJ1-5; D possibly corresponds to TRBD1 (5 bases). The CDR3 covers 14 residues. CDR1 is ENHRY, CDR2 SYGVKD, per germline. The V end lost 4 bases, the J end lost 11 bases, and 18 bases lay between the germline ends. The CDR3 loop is CAISGTGRGETQHF. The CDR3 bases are TGTGCCATCAGTGGCACAGGTCGTGGAGAAACCCAGCATTTT.

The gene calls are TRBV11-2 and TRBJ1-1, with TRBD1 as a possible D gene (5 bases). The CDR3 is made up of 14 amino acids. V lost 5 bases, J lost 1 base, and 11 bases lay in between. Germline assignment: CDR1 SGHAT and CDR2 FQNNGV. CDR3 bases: TGTGCCAGCAGCCGACGTGGGGGGAACACTGAAGCTTTCTTT. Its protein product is CASSRRGGNTEAFF. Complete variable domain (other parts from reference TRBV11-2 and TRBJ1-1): EAGVAQSPRYKIIEKRQSVAFWCNPISGHATLYWYQQILGQGPKLLIQFQNNGVVDDSQLPKDRFSAERLKGVDSTLKIQPAKLEDSAVYLCASSRRGGNTEAFFGQGTRLTVV.